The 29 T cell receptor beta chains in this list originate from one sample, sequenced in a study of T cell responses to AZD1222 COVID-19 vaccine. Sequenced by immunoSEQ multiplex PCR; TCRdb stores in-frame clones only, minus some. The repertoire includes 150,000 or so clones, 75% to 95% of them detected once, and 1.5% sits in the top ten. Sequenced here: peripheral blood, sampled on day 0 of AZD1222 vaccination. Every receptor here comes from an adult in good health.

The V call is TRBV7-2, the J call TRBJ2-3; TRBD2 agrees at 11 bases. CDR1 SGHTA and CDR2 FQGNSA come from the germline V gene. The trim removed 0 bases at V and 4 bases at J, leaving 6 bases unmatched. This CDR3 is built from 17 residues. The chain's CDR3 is CASSLAGSGGAADTQYF. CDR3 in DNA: TGTGCCAGCAGCTTAGCCGGTAGCGGGGGGGCCGCAGATACGCAGTATTTT.

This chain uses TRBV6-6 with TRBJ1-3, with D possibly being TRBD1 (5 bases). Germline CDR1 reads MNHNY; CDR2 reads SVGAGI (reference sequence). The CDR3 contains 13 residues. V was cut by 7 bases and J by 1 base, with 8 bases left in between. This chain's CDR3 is CASMGDSGNTIYF. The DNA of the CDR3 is TGTGCCAGCATGGGGGATTCTGGAAACACCATATATTTT.

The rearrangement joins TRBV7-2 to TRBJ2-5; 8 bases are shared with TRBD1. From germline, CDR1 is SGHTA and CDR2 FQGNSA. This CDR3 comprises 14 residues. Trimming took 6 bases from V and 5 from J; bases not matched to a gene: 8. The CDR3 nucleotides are TGTGCCAGCAGTCCCAGGACAGGGTTCGAGACCCAGTACTTC. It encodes CASSPRTGFETQYF. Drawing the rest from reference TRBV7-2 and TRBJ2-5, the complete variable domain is GAGVSQSPSNKVTEKGKDVELRCDPISGHTALYWYRQSLGQGLEFLIYFQGNSAPDKSGLPSDRFSAERTGGSVSTLTIQRTQQEDSAVYLCASSPRTGFETQYFGPGTRLLVL.

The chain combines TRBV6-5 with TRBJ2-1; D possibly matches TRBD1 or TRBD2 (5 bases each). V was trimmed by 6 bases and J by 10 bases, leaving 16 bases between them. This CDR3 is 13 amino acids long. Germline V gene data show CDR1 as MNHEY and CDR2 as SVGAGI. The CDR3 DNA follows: TGTGCCAGCAGAGACCCAGGGCGCGGGGAGCAGTTCTTC. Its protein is CASRDPGRGEQFF.

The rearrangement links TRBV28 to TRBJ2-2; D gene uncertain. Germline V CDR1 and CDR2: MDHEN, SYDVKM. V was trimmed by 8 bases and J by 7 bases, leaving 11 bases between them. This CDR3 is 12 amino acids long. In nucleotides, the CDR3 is TGTGCCAGCCGCCCGCGAGGCGGGGAGCTGTTTTTT. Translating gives CASRPRGGELFF.

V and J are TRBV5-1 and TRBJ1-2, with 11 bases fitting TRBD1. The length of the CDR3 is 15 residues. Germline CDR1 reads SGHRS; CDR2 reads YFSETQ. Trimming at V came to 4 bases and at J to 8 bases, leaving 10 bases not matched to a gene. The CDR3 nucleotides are TGCGCCAGCAGCCCCGGACAGGGGGCTTTGGGGGGCTACACCTTC. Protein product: CASSPGQGALGGYTF. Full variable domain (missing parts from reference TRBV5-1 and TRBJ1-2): KAGVTQTPRYLIKTRGQQVTLSCSPISGHRSVSWYQQTPGQGLQFLFEYFSETQRNKGNFPGRFSGRQFSNSRSEMNVSTLELGDSALYLCASSPGQGALGGYTFGSGTRLTVV.

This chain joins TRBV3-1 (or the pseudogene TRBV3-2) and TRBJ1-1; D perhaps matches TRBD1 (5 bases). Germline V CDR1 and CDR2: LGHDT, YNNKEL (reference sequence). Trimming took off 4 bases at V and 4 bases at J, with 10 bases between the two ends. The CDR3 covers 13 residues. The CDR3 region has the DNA TGTGCCAGCAGCCGGGAGGGGATCACTGAAGCTTTCTTT. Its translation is CASSREGITEAFF.

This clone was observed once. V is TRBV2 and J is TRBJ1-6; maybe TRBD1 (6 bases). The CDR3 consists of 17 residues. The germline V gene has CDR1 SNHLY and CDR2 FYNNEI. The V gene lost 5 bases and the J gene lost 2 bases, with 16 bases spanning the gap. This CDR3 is CASSKPGQRTYNSPLHF. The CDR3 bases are TGTGCCAGCAGTAAACCGGGACAACGAACCTATAATTCACCCCTCCACTTT.

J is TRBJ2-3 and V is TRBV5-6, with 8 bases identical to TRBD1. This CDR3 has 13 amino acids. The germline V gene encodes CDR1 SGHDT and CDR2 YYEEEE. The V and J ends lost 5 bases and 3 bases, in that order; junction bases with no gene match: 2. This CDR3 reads CASRGQETDTQYF. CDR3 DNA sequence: TGTGCCAGCAGGGGACAGGAGACAGATACGCAGTATTTT. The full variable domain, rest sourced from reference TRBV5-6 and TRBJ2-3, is DAGVTQSPTHLIKTRGQQVTLRCSPKSGHDTVSWYQQALGQGPQFIFQYYEEEERQRGNFPDRFSGHQFPNYSSELNVNALLLGDSALYLCASRGQETDTQYFGPGTRLTVL.

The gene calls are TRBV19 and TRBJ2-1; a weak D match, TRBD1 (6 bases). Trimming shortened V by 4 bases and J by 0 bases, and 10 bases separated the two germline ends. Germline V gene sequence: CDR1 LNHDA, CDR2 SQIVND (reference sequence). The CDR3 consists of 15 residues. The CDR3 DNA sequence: TGTGCCAGTAGTAGGGGGCCTACCTCCTACAATGAGCAGTTCTTC. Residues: CASSRGPTSYNEQFF. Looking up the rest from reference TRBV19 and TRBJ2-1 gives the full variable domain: DGGITQSPKYLFRKEGQNVTLSCEQNLNHDAMYWYRQDPGQGLRLIYYSQIVNDFQKGDIAEGYSVSREKKESFPLTVTSAQKNPTAFYLCASSRGPTSYNEQFFGPGTRLTVL.

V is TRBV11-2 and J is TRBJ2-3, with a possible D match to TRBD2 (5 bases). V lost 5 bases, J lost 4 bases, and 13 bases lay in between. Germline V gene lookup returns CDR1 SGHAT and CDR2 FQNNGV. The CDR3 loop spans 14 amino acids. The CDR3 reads CASSPLTRSDTQYF. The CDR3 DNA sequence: TGTGCCAGCAGCCCCCTTACTAGATCAGATACGCAGTATTTT.

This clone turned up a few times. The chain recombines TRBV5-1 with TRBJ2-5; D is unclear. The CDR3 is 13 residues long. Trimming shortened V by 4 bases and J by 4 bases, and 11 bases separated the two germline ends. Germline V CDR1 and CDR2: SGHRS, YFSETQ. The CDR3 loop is CASSIPDGETQYF. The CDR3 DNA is TGCGCCAGCAGCATACCGGACGGAGAGACCCAGTACTTC. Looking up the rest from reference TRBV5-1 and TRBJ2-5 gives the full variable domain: KAGVTQTPRYLIKTRGQQVTLSCSPISGHRSVSWYQQTPGQGLQFLFEYFSETQRNKGNFPGRFSGRQFSNSRSEMNVSTLELGDSALYLCASSIPDGETQYFGPGTRLLVL.

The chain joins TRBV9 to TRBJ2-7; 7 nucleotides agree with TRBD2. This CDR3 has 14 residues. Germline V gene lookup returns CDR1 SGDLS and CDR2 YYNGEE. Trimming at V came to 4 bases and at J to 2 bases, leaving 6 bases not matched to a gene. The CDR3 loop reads CASSPSGRAYEQYF. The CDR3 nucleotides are TGTGCCAGCAGCCCATCTGGGAGGGCCTACGAGCAGTACTTC.

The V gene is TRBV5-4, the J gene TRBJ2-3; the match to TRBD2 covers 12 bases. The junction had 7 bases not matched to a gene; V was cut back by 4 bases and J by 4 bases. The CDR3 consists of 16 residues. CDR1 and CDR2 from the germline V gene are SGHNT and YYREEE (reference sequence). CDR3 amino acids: CASSPRLAGDSDTQYF. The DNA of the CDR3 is TGTGCCAGCAGCCCCCGACTAGCGGGGGATTCAGATACGCAGTATTTT.

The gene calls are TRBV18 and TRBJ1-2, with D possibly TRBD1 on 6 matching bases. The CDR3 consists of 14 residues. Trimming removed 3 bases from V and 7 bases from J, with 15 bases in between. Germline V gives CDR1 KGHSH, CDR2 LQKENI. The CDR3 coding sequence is TGTGCCAGCTCACCCGGGACACCCTGGATTGGCTACACCTTC. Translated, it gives CASSPGTPWIGYTF.

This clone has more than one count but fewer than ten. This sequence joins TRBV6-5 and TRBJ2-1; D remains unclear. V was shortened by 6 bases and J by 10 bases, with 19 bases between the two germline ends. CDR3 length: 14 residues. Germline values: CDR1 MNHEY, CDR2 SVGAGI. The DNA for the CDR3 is TGTGCCAGCAGCAGCCCCCCGACTCGAGAAGAGCAGTTCTTC. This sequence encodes CASSSPPTREEQFF.

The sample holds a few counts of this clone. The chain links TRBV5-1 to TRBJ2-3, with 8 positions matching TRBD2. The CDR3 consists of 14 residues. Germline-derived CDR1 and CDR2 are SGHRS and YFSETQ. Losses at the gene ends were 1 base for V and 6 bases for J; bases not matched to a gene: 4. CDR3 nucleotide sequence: TGCGCCAGCAGCTTGCCGGGACTAGATGATACGCAGTATTTT. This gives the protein CASSLPGLDDTQYF.

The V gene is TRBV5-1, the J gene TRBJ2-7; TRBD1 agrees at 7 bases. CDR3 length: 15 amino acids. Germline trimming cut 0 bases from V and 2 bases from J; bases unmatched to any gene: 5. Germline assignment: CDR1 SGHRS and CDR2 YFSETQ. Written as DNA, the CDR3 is TGCGCCAGCAGCTTGGATGGACAGGAAGCCTACGAGCAGTACTTC. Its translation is CASSLDGQEAYEQYF.

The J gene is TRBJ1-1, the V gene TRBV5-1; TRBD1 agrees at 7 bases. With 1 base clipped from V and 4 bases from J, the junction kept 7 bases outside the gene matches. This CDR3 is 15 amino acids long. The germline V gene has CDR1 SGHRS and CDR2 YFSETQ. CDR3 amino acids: CASSLSPGGITEAFF. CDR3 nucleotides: TGCGCCAGCAGCTTGAGTCCAGGGGGTATCACTGAAGCTTTCTTT.

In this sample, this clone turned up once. The CDR3 loop reads CASTMDTSYEQYF. CDR3 DNA: TGTGCCAGCACCATGGACACCTCCTACGAGCAGTACTTC. The chain recombines TRBV6-5 with TRBJ2-7; D may be TRBD1 (5 bases). Trimming took 7 bases from V and 0 from J, leaving 10 bases between them. The CDR3 is 13 residues long. The V gene's germline CDR1 is MNHEY and CDR2 SVGAGI.

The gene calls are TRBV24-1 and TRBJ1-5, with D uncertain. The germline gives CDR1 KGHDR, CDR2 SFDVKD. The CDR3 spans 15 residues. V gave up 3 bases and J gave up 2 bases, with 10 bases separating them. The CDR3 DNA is TGTGCCACCAGTGATCCCAGTCAGCGCAATCAGCCCCAGCATTTT. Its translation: CATSDPSQRNQPQHF.

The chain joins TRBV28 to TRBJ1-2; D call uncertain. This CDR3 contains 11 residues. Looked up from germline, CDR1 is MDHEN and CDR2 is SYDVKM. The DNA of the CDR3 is TGTGAGTCGCTCGCGTCCCATGGCTACACCTTC. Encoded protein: CESLASHGYTF.

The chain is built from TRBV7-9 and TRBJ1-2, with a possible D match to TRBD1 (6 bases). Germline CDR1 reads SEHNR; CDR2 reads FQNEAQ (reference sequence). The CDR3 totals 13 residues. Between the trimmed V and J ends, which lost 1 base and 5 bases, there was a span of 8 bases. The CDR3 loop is CASSLGQVYGYTF. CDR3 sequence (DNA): TGTGCCAGCAGCTTAGGACAGGTATATGGCTACACCTTC.

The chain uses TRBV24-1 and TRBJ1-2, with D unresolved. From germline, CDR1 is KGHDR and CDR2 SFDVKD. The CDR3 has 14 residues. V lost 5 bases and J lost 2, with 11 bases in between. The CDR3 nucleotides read TGTGCCACCAGTGTAGGCACACAAAACTATGGCTACACCTTC. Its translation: CATSVGTQNYGYTF.

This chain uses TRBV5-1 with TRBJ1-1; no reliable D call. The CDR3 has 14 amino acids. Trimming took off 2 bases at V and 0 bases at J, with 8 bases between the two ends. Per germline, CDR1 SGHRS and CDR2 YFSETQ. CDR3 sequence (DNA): TGCGCCAGCAGCTTTGTATTCATGAACACTGAAGCTTTCTTT. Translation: CASSFVFMNTEAFF.

The CDR3 bases are TGTGCCAGTAGTATTAATCCGATTCCGAACACTGAAGCTTTCTTT. Residues: CASSINPIPNTEAFF. The chain recombines TRBV19 with TRBJ1-1, with D unresolved. CDR1 is LNHDA, CDR2 SQIVND, per germline (reference sequence). The germline V and J ends were trimmed by 3 bases and 1 base, with 12 bases remaining between them. The length of the CDR3 is 15 residues. Full variable domain (missing parts from reference TRBV19 and TRBJ1-1): DGGITQSPKYLFRKEGQNVTLSCEQNLNHDAMYWYRQDPGQGLRLIYYSQIVNDFQKGDIAEGYSVSREKKESFPLTVTSAQKNPTAFYLCASSINPIPNTEAFFGQGTRLTVV.

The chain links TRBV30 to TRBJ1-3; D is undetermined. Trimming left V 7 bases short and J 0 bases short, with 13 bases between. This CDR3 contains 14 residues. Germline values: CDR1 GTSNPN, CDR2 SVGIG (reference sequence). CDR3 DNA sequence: TGTGCCTTGAGATACGCCGACTCTGGAAACACCATATATTTT. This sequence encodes CALRYADSGNTIYF.

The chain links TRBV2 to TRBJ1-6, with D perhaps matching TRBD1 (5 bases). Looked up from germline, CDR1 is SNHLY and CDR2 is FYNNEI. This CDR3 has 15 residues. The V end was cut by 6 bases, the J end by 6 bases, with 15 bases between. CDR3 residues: CASREQDTGNSPLHF. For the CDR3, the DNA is TGTGCCAGCAGGGAACAGGATACCGGTAATTCACCCCTCCACTTT. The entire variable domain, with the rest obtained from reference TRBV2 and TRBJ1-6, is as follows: EPEVTQTPSHQVTQMGQEVILRCVPISNHLYFYWYRQILGQKVEFLVSFYNNEISEKSEIFDDQFSVERPDGSNFTLKIRSTKLEDSAMYFCASREQDTGNSPLHFGNGTRLTVT.

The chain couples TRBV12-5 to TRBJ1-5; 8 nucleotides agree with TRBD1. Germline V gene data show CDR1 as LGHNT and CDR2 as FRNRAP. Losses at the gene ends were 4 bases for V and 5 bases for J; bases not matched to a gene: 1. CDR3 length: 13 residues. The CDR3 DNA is TGTGCTAGTGGTTCGGGACAGGATCAGCCCCAGCATTTT. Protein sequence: CASGSGQDQPQHF.